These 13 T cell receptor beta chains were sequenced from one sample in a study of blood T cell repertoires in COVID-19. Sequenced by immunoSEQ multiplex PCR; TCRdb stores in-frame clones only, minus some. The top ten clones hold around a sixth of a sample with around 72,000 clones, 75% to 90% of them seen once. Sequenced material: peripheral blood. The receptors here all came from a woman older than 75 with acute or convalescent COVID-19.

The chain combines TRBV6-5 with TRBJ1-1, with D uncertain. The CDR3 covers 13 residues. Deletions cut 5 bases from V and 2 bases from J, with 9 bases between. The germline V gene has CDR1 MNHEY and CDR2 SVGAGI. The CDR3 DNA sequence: TGTGCCAGCAGTCCCACAGTAAACACTGAAGCTTTCTTT. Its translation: CASSPTVNTEAFF.

For the CDR3, the DNA is TGTGCCAGCAGTCAAACCTACGAGCAGTACTTC. Translation gives CASSQTYEQYF. The chain employs TRBV2 and TRBJ2-7; D not resolved. V lost 5 bases, J lost 2 bases, and 4 bases lay in between. The CDR3 runs to 11 residues. CDR1 is SNHLY and CDR2 is FYNNEI in the germline V gene.

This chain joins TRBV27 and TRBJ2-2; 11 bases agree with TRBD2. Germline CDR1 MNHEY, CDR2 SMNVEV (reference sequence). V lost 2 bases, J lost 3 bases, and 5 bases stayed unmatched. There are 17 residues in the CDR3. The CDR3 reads CASSLGTSGIHTGELFF. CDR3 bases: TGTGCCAGCAGTTTAGGGACTAGCGGAATTCACACCGGGGAGCTGTTTTTT.

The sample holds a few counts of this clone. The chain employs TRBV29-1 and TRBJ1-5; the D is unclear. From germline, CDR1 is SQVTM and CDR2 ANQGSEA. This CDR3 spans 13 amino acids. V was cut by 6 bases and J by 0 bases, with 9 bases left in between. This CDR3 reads CSVAENSNQPQHF. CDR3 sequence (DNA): TGCAGCGTAGCGGAGAATAGCAATCAGCCCCAGCATTTT.

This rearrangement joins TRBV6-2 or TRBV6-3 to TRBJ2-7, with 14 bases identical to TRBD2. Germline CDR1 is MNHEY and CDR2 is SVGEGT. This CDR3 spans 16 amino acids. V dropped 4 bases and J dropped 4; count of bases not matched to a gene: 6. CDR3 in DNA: TGTGCCAGCAGTTCGGGACTAGCGGGAGTTCGGTACGAGCAGTACTTC. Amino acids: CASSSGLAGVRYEQYF.

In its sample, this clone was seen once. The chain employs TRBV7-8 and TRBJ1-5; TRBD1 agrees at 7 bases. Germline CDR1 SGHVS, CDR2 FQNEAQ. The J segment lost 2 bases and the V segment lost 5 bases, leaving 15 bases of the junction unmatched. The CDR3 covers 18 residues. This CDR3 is CASSPRSTGMEGNQPQHF. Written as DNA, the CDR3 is TGTGCCAGCAGCCCAAGATCGACAGGGATGGAAGGCAATCAGCCCCAGCATTTT.

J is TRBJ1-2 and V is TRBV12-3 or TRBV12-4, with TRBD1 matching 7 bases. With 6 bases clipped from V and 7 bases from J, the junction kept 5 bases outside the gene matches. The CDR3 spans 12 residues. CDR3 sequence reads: CASRANRGGYTF. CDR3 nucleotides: TGTGCCAGCAGGGCAAACAGGGGTGGCTACACCTTC.

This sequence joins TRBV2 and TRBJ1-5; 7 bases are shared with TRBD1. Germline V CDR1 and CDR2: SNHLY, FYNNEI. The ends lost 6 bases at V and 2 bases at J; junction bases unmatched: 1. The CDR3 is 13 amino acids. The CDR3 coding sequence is TGTGCCAGCAGAGGACAGGGCAATCAGCCCCAGCATTTT. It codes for CASRGQGNQPQHF.

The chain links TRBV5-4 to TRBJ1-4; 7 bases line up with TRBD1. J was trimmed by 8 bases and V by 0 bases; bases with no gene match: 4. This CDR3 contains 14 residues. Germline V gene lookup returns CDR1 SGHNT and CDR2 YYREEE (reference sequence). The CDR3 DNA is TGTGCCAGCAGCTTGGCCGGGACAGCAGAAAAACTGTTTTTT. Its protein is CASSLAGTAEKLFF.

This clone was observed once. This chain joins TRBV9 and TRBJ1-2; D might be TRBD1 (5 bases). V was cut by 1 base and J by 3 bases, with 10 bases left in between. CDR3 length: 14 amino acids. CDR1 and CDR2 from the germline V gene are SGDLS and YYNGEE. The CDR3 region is CASSVQGMDYGYTF. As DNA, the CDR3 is TGTGCCAGCAGCGTACAGGGAATGGACTATGGCTACACCTTC.

The CDR3 loop reads CASGRSGGGYEQYF. CDR3 in DNA: TGTGCTAGTGGCCGTAGCGGGGGAGGCTACGAGCAGTACTTC. The rearrangement links TRBV12-5 to TRBJ2-7; TRBD2 agrees at 9 bases. The trim removed 6 bases at V and 3 bases at J, leaving 6 bases unmatched. In germline, CDR1 is LGHNT, CDR2 FRNRAP. CDR3 length: 14 amino acids. The full variable domain, rest sourced from reference TRBV12-5 and TRBJ2-7, is DARVTQTPRHKVTEMGQEVTMRCQPILGHNTVFWYRQTMMQGLELLAYFRNRAPLDDSGMPKDRFSAEMPDATLATLKIQPSEPRDSAVYFCASGRSGGGYEQYFGPGTRLTVT.

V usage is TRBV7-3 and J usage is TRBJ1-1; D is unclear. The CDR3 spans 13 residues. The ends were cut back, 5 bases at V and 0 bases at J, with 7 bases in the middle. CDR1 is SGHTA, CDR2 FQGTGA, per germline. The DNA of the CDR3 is TGTGCCAGCAGCGAGGGTATGAACACTGAAGCTTTCTTT. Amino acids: CASSEGMNTEAFF. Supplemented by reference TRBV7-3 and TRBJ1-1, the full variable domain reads GAGVSQTPSNKVTEKGKYVELRCDPISGHTALYWYRQSLGQGPEFLIYFQGTGAADDSGLPNDRFFAVRPEGSVSTLKIQRTERGDSAVYLCASSEGMNTEAFFGQGTRLTVV.

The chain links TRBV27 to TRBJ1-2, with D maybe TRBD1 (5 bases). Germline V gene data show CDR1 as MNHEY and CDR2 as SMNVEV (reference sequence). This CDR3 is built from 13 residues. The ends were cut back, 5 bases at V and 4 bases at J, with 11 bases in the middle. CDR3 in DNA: TGTGCCAGCAGTGTTGGGGCGGTCTATGGCTACACCTTC. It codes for CASSVGAVYGYTF.